The 26 T cell receptor beta chains below were found in one sample sequenced in a study of blood T cells in healthy people across ages (dated by TCRdb to 2014 to 2015). The library was made by 5' RACE. The data were produced on an Illumina HiSeq 2500. A second roughly 6 to 11 cycle PCR used a sample-barcoded 5' primer and a J-beta primer mix. Using fastp trimming at Q25 and MiXCR clonotype assembly, TCRdb reanalyzed the public sequencing data and kept in-frame beta chains. Rows with one shared CDR3 protein collapse into an entry with the most common genes and DNA. The sample data list about 1.1 million distinct CDR3 sequences, and approximately 38% of these were observed just once. Of the sample, roughly 14% falls within the top ten clones. The sequencing sample was made of blood. Source of these receptors: a man aged 18 to 30 in good health.

J is TRBJ2-7 and V is TRBV2; TRBD1 might be the D (6 bases). The CDR3 loop spans 13 amino acids. The ends were cut back, 7 bases at V and 7 bases at J, with 17 bases in the middle. CDR1 is SNHLY and CDR2 is FYNNEI in the germline V gene. The CDR3 region has the DNA TGTGCCAGCACCTGGGACATTTACAATGAGCAGTACTTC. Its protein is CASTWDIYNEQYF.

The V call is TRBV7-2, the J call TRBJ2-5; TRBD2 aligns across 7 bases. Per the germline V gene, CDR1 is SGHTA and CDR2 is FQGNSA. V dropped 3 bases and J dropped 5; count of bases not matched to a gene: 3. This CDR3 has 13 amino acids. CDR3 residues: CASSLMGGETQYF. The CDR3 DNA reads TGTGCCAGCAGCTTGATGGGGGGGGAGACCCAGTACTTC.

A remark on this clonotype: It may be a read error: a sequence one base away is much more abundant. The J gene is TRBJ1-5, the V gene TRBV12-3 or TRBV12-4, with TRBD1 matching over 8 bases. The CDR3 sequence is 15 residues long. The CDR3 region is CTSSPGQGSNQPQHF. The DNA of the CDR3 is TGTACCAGCAGTCCCGGACAGGGTAGCAATCAGCCCCAGCATTTT.

This clonotype has ten or more counts. The rearrangement links TRBV4-3 to TRBJ2-5, with D hard to call. V shed 0 bases and J shed 4 bases, with 9 bases lying between them. The CDR3 has 14 amino acids. Germline loops: CDR1 LGHNA, CDR2 YSLEER. The CDR3 DNA reads TGCGCCAGCAGCCAAGATCCGAAGGGAGAGACCCAGTACTTC. Protein: CASSQDPKGETQYF.

The chain combines TRBV4-2 with TRBJ1-6; no clear D. The CDR3 is 15 amino acids. Germline V gives CDR1 LGHNA, CDR2 YNFKEQ. V was cut by 1 base and J by 5 bases, with 9 bases left in between. DNA for the CDR3: TGTGCCAGCAGCCAAGCACACGGGGATAATTCACCCCTCCACTTT. This encodes CASSQAHGDNSPLHF.

There are a few counts of this clonotype. The rearrangement joins TRBV27 to TRBJ2-7, with D tentatively TRBD1 (6 bases). V lost 3 bases and J lost 6, with 9 bases in between. Germline V gene data show CDR1 as MNHEY and CDR2 as SMNVEV (reference sequence). This CDR3 region has 12 residues. The CDR3 DNA is TGTGCCAGCAGTTTTTTGGGGGCCGAGCAGTACTTC. Translation gives CASSFLGAEQYF.

This clonotype appeared a few times. The CDR3 DNA reads TGCGCCAGCAGTGCCGGGAATGGCTACACCTTC. Protein: CASSAGNGYTF. The chain links TRBV10-2 to TRBJ1-2; D not certain. Germline V gene data show CDR1 as WSHSY and CDR2 as SAAADI. The CDR3 has 11 amino acids. Trimming cost V 4 bases and J 6 bases, with 6 bases left between them.

This clonotype was observed a handful of times. This sequence joins TRBV5-1 and TRBJ2-5; D may be TRBD1 (5 bases). Germline CDR1 and CDR2: SGHRS and YFSETQ. The CDR3 has 14 residues. The V end lost 4 bases, the J end lost 0 bases, and 10 bases lay between the germline ends. The CDR3 nucleotides are TGCGCCAGCAGCGTCCTACAGGACCAAGAGACCCAGTACTTC. Translating it yields CASSVLQDQETQYF.

This chain links TRBV4-2 with TRBJ1-5; 9 bases align to TRBD1. The V segment lost 9 bases and the J segment 2 bases; nucleotides outside the gene matches: 11. The length of the CDR3 is 16 residues. CDR1 LGHNA and CDR2 YNFKEQ come from the germline V gene. DNA for the CDR3: TGTGCCAGGGACGGGACCACAGGGGGCTGCAATCAGCCCCAGCATTTT. Its translation: CARDGTTGGCNQPQHF.

This clonotype occurred a few times. The chain combines TRBV20-1 with TRBJ1-2; D call uncertain. The CDR3 consists of 15 residues. The V and J ends lost 6 bases and 2 bases respectively, with 19 bases between them. In germline, CDR1 is DFQATT, CDR2 SNEGSKA (reference sequence). The CDR3 sequence is CSAPREFNLNYGYTF. The DNA of the CDR3 is TGCAGTGCCCCCCGGGAGTTCAACCTCAACTATGGCTACACCTTC.

The sample holds a few counts of this clonotype. CDR3 nucleotide sequence: TGTGCCAGCAGCGTCGCGACAGGGGCTCTCAACACCGGGGAGCTGTTTTTT. Its translation: CASSVATGALNTGELFF. V gene TRBV9 combines with J gene TRBJ2-2; 8 bases map to TRBD1. The CDR3 totals 17 residues. Germline V gene sequence: CDR1 SGDLS, CDR2 YYNGEE. Trimming removed 2 bases from V and 2 bases from J; junction bases left unmatched: 8.

V gene TRBV6-6 combines with J gene TRBJ2-3, with 8 bases that match TRBD2. CDR1 MNHNY and CDR2 SVGAGI come from the germline V gene (reference sequence). The CDR3 contains 17 residues. With 2 bases clipped from V and 6 bases from J, the junction kept 13 bases outside the gene matches. CDR3 nucleotides: TGTGCCAGCAGTTACCCCCAACCGGGGGGGCCCAGTGATACGCAGTATTTT. Protein product: CASSYPQPGGPSDTQYF.

The chain combines TRBV19 with TRBJ1-2; 7 nucleotides align to TRBD1. Germline-derived CDR1 and CDR2 are LNHDA and SQIVND (reference sequence). The ends lost 7 bases at V and 12 bases at J; junction bases unmatched: 14. The CDR3 has 13 residues. CDR3 residues: CASTEGQVERHTF. CDR3 sequence (DNA): TGTGCCAGTACCGAAGGACAGGTCGAACGTCACACCTTC.

The V call is TRBV5-1, the J call TRBJ1-1; unclear D gene. CDR3 length: 13 amino acids. CDR1 is SGHRS, CDR2 YFSETQ, per germline. V lost 0 bases and J lost 3, with 6 bases in between. The CDR3 DNA sequence: TGCGCCAGCAGCTTGGGCATCCACACTGAAGCTTTCTTT. Protein product: CASSLGIHTEAFF.

This clonotype appeared a single time. The J gene is TRBJ2-5, the V gene TRBV7-2; D ambiguous. The CDR3 length is 13 residues. The germline gives CDR1 SGHTA, CDR2 FQGNSA. Trimming took off 4 bases at V and 4 bases at J, with 10 bases between the two ends. The DNA of the CDR3 is TGTGCCAGCAGCTGTGGACCCTCAGAGACCCAGTACTTC. It specifies CASSCGPSETQYF.

For the CDR3, the DNA is TGTGCCAGCAGCCACCAGGGGGAGGCTCGTGGCTACACCTTC. Translating it yields CASSHQGEARGYTF. The chain recombines TRBV7-9 with TRBJ1-2, with 7 bases aligning to TRBD1. CDR1 is SEHNR and CDR2 is FQNEAQ in the germline V gene (reference sequence). There are 14 residues in the CDR3. J lost 7 bases, V lost 5 bases, and 10 bases had no gene match.

This clonotype came up a few times. This sequence joins TRBV20-1 and TRBJ1-5; possibly TRBD1 for D (6 bases). With 4 bases removed from V and 2 bases from J, the gap between germline ends came to 18 bases. The CDR3 sequence is 16 residues long. The germline gives CDR1 DFQATT, CDR2 SNEGSKA (reference sequence). CDR3 in amino acids: CSAMRLQGDRNQPQHF. In nucleotides, the CDR3 is TGCAGTGCTATGCGCTTACAGGGTGATCGCAATCAGCCCCAGCATTTT.

This chain links TRBV2 with TRBJ2-5; D is possibly TRBD2 (5 bases). The germline CDR1 and CDR2 sequences are SNHLY and FYNNEI. V lost 4 bases to trimming and J lost 5 bases, with 17 bases between them. CDR3 size: 15 residues. CDR3 loop: CASSAGRNPGETQYF. The CDR3 coding sequence is TGTGCCAGCAGTGCCGGGCGAAACCCGGGGGAGACCCAGTACTTC.

This clonotype was found a few times. The rearrangement links TRBV4-3 to TRBJ1-2; D gene unclear. CDR1 and CDR2 from the germline V gene are LGHNA and YSLEER. Trimming pared 0 bases from V and 10 bases from J, leaving 21 bases between. CDR3 size: 16 residues. As DNA, the CDR3 is TGCGCCAGCAGCCAAGATCGTTCAGCCAAATCCTCTTTCTACACCTTC. As protein: CASSQDRSAKSSFYTF.

The genes are TRBV10-3 and TRBJ2-1; maybe TRBD2 (5 bases). There are 16 residues in the CDR3. Germline CDR1 and CDR2: ENHRY and SYGVKD. The V and J ends lost 0 bases and 6 bases respectively, with 15 bases between them. In DNA form, the CDR3 reads TGTGCCATCAGTGAGTCGAAAGTGGGAGTGGCCAATGAGCAGTTCTTC. Translation: CAISESKVGVANEQFF.

The rearrangement links TRBV5-1 to TRBJ1-2; the D gene is possibly TRBD1 (6 bases). CDR3 length equals 15 residues. Trimming took 4 bases from V and 2 from J, leaving 15 bases between them. Looked up from germline, CDR1 is SGHRS and CDR2 is YFSETQ. CDR3 in DNA: TGCGCCAGCAGCCCCGAACCCGACAGGAACTATGGCTACACCTTC. This translates into CASSPEPDRNYGYTF.

V gene TRBV27 combines with J gene TRBJ1-2; unclear D gene. Germline V gene sequence: CDR1 MNHEY, CDR2 SMNVEV (reference sequence). CDR3 length equals 12 residues. With 5 bases removed from V and 7 bases from J, the gap between germline ends came to 11 bases. The CDR3 nucleotides read TGTGCCAGCAGTGATATAGGTCGTGGCTACACCTTC. Its protein product is CASSDIGRGYTF.

This clonotype was counted many times. The chain couples TRBV29-1 to TRBJ2-7, with a possible D match to TRBD1 (6 bases). Germline-derived CDR1 and CDR2 are SQVTM and ANQGSEA. V lost 2 bases and J lost 0, with 8 bases in between. This CDR3 contains 13 residues. The CDR3 loop reads CSVEQDSSYEQYF. The CDR3 DNA reads as TGCAGCGTTGAACAGGACAGCTCCTACGAGCAGTACTTC.

The chain combines TRBV4-3 with TRBJ2-3, with no clear D. The germline CDR1 and CDR2 sequences are LGHNA and YSLEER. The CDR3 covers 15 residues. V lost 0 bases, J lost 0 bases, and 7 bases lay in between. The DNA of the CDR3 is TGCGCCAGCAGCCAAGAGATGAAGAGCACAGATACGCAGTATTTT. Translating gives CASSQEMKSTDTQYF.

V is TRBV30 and J is TRBJ1-2; D gene unclear. Trimming cost V 1 base and J 4 bases, with 7 bases left between them. Germline V gives CDR1 GTSNPN, CDR2 SVGIG (reference sequence). CDR3 length: 12 residues. CDR3 coding DNA: TGTGCCTGGAGTGCCCGGACCTATGGCTACACCTTC. Amino acids: CAWSARTYGYTF.

The chain combines TRBV6-2 or TRBV6-3 with TRBJ1-1; D unclear. Germline CDR1 MNHEY, CDR2 SVGEGT. CDR3 length: 16 residues. Trimming took 0 bases from V and 0 from J, leaving 11 bases between them. The CDR3 DNA follows: TGTGCCAGCAGTTACTCGACGCCTATATTGAACACTGAAGCTTTCTTT. Its translation is CASSYSTPILNTEAFF.